These T cell receptor beta chains were read from a single sample in a study of cytotoxic CD8 clonotypes in ibrutinib-treated CLL. Generated by immunoSEQ multiplex PCR, the TCRdb table keeps only in-frame clones and is missing some. In the table there are approximately 150,000 clones, roughly 88% of which are singletons. Sequencing was performed on PBMCs, taken at disease progression, from a patient treated with ibrutinib. The receptors shown here come from a human donor with chronic lymphocytic leukemia. CDR3s leave out the opening cysteine and the closing phenylalanine or tryptophan. D genes are given only for firm matches. Size values are once, few and many counts, or a class for expanded clones, and some rows have none.

>TRBV2|NA|TRBJ2-7|NA
ASSRGYEQY
>TRBV19|NA|TRBJ1-2|once
ATTTDLYGYT
>TRBV27|NA|TRBJ1-4|NA
ASSPSTGRGEKLF
>TRBV27|TRBD1|TRBJ1-1|NA
ASSDRGRDTEAF
>TRBV11-2|TRBD1|TRBJ1-1|NA
ASSEQGAHTEAF
>TRBV9|NA|TRBJ2-7|NA
ASSVSVTDNYEQY
>TRBV7-7|TRBD2|TRBJ2-5|NA
ASSSGTIQETQY
>TRBV5-5|TRBD2|TRBJ2-7|few
ASSLVALAGSHEQY
>TRBV5-6|NA|TRBJ2-5|once
ASSLVAAYQETQY
>TRBV5-1|NA|TRBJ2-7|NA
ASSLNSKAGYEQY
>TRBV29-1|TRBD1|TRBJ2-7|NA
SAETGGMYEQY
>TRBV19|NA|TRBJ1-4|NA
ASSGGAREKLF
>TRBV7-6|NA|TRBJ2-3|NA
ASSYQKVDTQY
>TRBV7-8|TRBD1|TRBJ1-5|NA
ASSGTGTGNQPQH
>TRBV9|NA|TRBJ2-7|NA
ASSVAVGGRTEQY
>TRBV27|TRBD1|TRBJ2-3|NA
ASSLGTDRPQY
>TRBV5-1|NA|TRBJ2-7|NA
ASSSGQSYEQY
>TRBV9|NA|TRBJ1-3|NA
ASSPQGPGNTIY
>TRBV6-5|NA|TRBJ1-3|NA
ASSSGVSSGNTIY
>TRBV7-8|NA|TRBJ2-3|NA
ASSLLGGQDTQY
>TRBV5-1|NA|TRBJ2-3|NA
ASSLGTDYSTDTQY
>TRBV7-2|NA|TRBJ1-1|NA
ASSPGRWIGNTEAF
>TRBV6-5|NA|TRBJ2-5|NA
ASSYAVGRQETQY
>TRBV7-9|NA|TRBJ1-2|few
ASSSPANYGYT
>TRBV15|NA|TRBJ1-1|NA
ATSEGPEFEAF
>TRBV7-2|TRBD1|TRBJ1-2|NA
ASSLILGQGAGGYT
>TRBV11-2|NA|TRBJ2-2|NA
ASSLSVGANTGELF
>TRBV5-4|TRBD1|TRBJ1-3|NA
ASSLAAQGAFDTIY
>TRBV29-1|NA|TRBJ1-4|NA
SGGTRGEKLF
>TRBV28|TRBD1|TRBJ1-4|NA
ASSDRGDGGEKLF
>TRBV7-9|NA|TRBJ1-5|NA
ASSSEGNQPQH
>TRBV28|TRBD2|TRBJ2-7|NA
AARTGGTYYEQY
>TRBV6-5|NA|TRBJ1-2|NA
ASRDSNYGYT
>TRBV19|TRBD1|TRBJ1-2|few
ASSLQGVAHGYT
>TRBV30|NA|TRBJ1-2|NA
AWSETPGGYGYT
>TRBV27|NA|TRBJ1-2|NA
ASSLGVGGYGYT
>TRBV6-6|NA|TRBJ1-1|NA
ASRHGGDRGTEAF
>TRBV27|NA|TRBJ2-7|NA
ASSLSEGAYEQY
>TRBV4-1|TRBD2|TRBJ2-1|once
ASRASGNNEQF
>TRBV5-1|TRBD2|TRBJ2-7|NA
ASSLAFSGGSYEQY
>TRBV11-3|TRBD2|TRBJ2-5|NA
ASSSLAESGETQY
>TRBV18|TRBD1|TRBJ2-6|NA
ASSLDRAGANVLT
>TRBV19|TRBD2|TRBJ2-5|few
ASSTHSGTSLETQY
>TRBV29-1|TRBD1|TRBJ2-5|few
SVRTGGAETQY
>TRBV4-1|TRBD1|TRBJ2-7|NA
ASSLRDRDYEQY
>TRBV5-1|NA|TRBJ2-5|NA
ASSPPGVTQY
>TRBV7-6|TRBD2|TRBJ2-3|NA
ASSPGLAGGPDTQY
>TRBV7-2|TRBD2|TRBJ2-1|once
ASSLGAGGYNEQF
>TRBV29-1|NA|TRBJ2-7|NA
SVNGIGGSGSYEQY